This TCR beta chain was retrieved from a study of shared clonotypes between healthy human individuals. The overall study: The plates for each donor numbered three CD4 naive, three CD4 memory, two CD8 naive and one CD8 memory.

Subsets obtained from CD4+ cells comprised CD45RA+ naive and CD45RA-negative memory cells. Germline loops: CDR1 SNHLY, CDR2 FYNNEI. The CDR3 loop spans 15 amino acids. The germline V and J ends were trimmed by 6 bases and 0 bases, with 12 bases remaining between them. Concerning this clone itself: Antigen specificity is unknown.

Measured with immunoSEQ multiplex PCR; TCRdb has only the in-frame clones, and not every one. The table shows roughly 1,000,000 clones, with about four fifths occurring only once. Study-wide findings and caveats: Read depth was anticipated to influence clonotype sharing among donors.

The receptor comes from a man younger than 35 in good health. Some clones in this sample may be carry-over from other donors' samples. The V call is TRBV2, the J call TRBJ1-3; D remains ambiguous. Material: memory CD4+ T cells from PBMCs. This sample's subset: CD45RA-negative fraction. Written as DNA, the CDR3 is TGTGCCAGCAGCGCATCGATATTCTCTGGAAACACCATATATTTT. Its protein is CASSASIFSGNTIYF.